Sequencing of this TCR beta chain was carried out in a study of neoadjuvant nivolumab and ipilimumab in lung cancer. As regards this clone: No antigen is known for it.

Study findings and constraints: From pretherapy to surgery, tumor richness and clonality rose with dual therapy.

The CDR3 consists of 14 residues. Germline V gene sequence: CDR1 MNHEY, CDR2 SVGAGI. V shed 5 bases, J shed 1 base, and the junction held 1 base outside the gene matches. Data came from immunoSEQ multiplex PCR; TCRdb stores just in-frame clones and leaves some out. The table lists 8,800 or so clones, 70% to 85% of them singletons. The sequence derives from an adult with non-small cell lung cancer. This material consisted of tumor tissue, taken after neoadjuvant nivolumab, alone or with ipilimumab, at or shortly before surgery. V usage is TRBV6-5 and J usage is TRBJ2-2, with TRBD2 matching 7 bases. CDR3 residues: CASSREENTGELFF. CDR3 nucleotide sequence: TGTGCCAGCAGTCGGGAGGAGAACACCGGGGAGCTGTTTTTT.